Listed below are T cell receptor beta chains from one sample, sequenced in a study of blood T cell repertoires in COVID-19. Clones were sequenced by immunoSEQ multiplex PCR, and TCRdb holds only the in-frame ones, with some missing. Altogether 90,000 or so clones are present, around 88% being singletons, with the ten largest covering roughly 0.51%. Sample: peripheral blood. The source is a man aged 60-69 years with acute or convalescent COVID-19. The CDR3 runs from the conserved cysteine through the conserved F or W. A D gene is named only where the DNA matches it firmly. Some rows have no size entry. The others give once, few or many, or a class for an expanded clone.

CASTRVENTEAFF,TGTGCCAGTACGCGGGTGGAGAACACTGAAGCTTTCTTT,TRBV19,.,TRBJ1-1,.,13
CAWSSGTLAFF,TGTGCCTGGAGTTCCGGGACTTTAGCTTTCTTT,TRBV30,.,TRBJ1-1,.,11
CAWFDRSSGNTIYF,TGTGCCTGGTTCGACAGGAGCTCTGGAAACACCATATATTTT,TRBV30,few,TRBJ1-3,.,14
CATSDLGQGAYEQYF,TGTGCCACCAGTGATTTGGGACAGGGGGCCTACGAGCAGTACTTC,TRBV24-1,.,TRBJ2-7,TRBD1,15
CASSGLAGLTDTQYF,TGTGCCAGCAGCGGACTAGCGGGCTTAACAGATACGCAGTATTTT,TRBV27,.,TRBJ2-3,TRBD2,15
CASSLKPRRLAGVTDTQYF,TGTGCCAGCAGCCTCAAGCCAAGACGACTAGCGGGGGTCACAGATACGCAGTATTTT,TRBV14,few,TRBJ2-3,TRBD2,19
CASSREDRTANEKLFF,TGCGCCAGCAGCCGGGAGGATCGGACAGCGAATGAAAAACTGTTTTTT,TRBV5-1,.,TRBJ1-4,.,16
CASSIAGEGEKLFF,TGTGCCAGTAGTATCGCAGGGGAGGGTGAAAAACTGTTTTTT,TRBV19,.,TRBJ1-4,.,14
CASSFRDYLTDTQYF,TGTGCCAGCAGCTTCCGGGACTATCTCACAGATACGCAGTATTTT,TRBV9,few,TRBJ2-3,TRBD2,15
CASSPLTEPHGGQYF,TGTGCCAGCAGCCCCCTTACAGAACCTCACGGGGGGCAGTACTTC,TRBV9,.,TRBJ2-7,.,15
CATTTTGGANYGYTF,TGTGCCACCACTACTACAGGGGGGGCTAACTATGGCTACACCTTC,TRBV24-1,.,TRBJ1-2,TRBD1,15
CATSGGSGLGDTQYF,TGTGCCACCAGTGGAGGTAGCGGGTTGGGAGATACGCAGTATTTT,TRBV24-1,.,TRBJ2-3,TRBD2,15
CASSQHVGGNNSPLHF,TGCGCCAGCAGCCAACACGTGGGAGGGAATAATTCACCCCTCCACTTT,TRBV4-1,.,TRBJ1-6,.,16
CASSPGTATGELFF,TGTGCCAGCAGCCCAGGTACAGCCACCGGGGAGCTGTTTTTT,TRBV7-8,.,TRBJ2-2,.,14
CASSPLPGQGNAGGELFF,TGTGCCAGCAGCCCCTTACCGGGACAGGGGAATGCGGGCGGGGAGCTGTTTTTT,TRBV14,.,TRBJ2-2,TRBD1,18
CASSPPGQKNTEAFF,TGTGCCAGCAGTCCACCGGGACAGAAGAACACTGAAGCTTTCTTT,TRBV5-4,.,TRBJ1-1,TRBD1,15
CASSFTTKSSTGNKDEQYF,TGTGCCAGCAGCTTCACCACCAAATCGAGTACAGGGAATAAGGACGAGCAGTACTTC,TRBV13,.,TRBJ2-7,.,19
CASGRNSRPDTEAFF,TGTGCCAGCGGGCGTAACAGCCGACCTGACACTGAAGCTTTCTTT,TRBV6-5,.,TRBJ1-1,.,15
CASSLSQINTGELFF,TGTGCCAGCAGCTTGTCTCAGATAAACACCGGGGAGCTGTTTTTT,TRBV7-2,.,TRBJ2-2,.,15
CASSLRGGRGNYGYTF,TGTGCCAGCAGCTTACGGGGAGGGAGGGGTAACTATGGCTACACCTTC,TRBV5-4,.,TRBJ1-2,.,16
CASSLAEKLFF,TGCGCCAGCAGCTTGGCGGAAAAACTGTTTTTT,TRBV5-1,.,TRBJ1-4,.,11
CASKRAGANYGYTF,TGTGCCAGCAAAAGGGCAGGGGCTAACTATGGCTACACCTTC,TRBV9,.,TRBJ1-2,.,14
CASSQDKVNRGGRYEQYF,TGTGCCAGCAGCCAAGATAAGGTTAACAGGGGGGGACGCTACGAGCAGTACTTC,TRBV4-2,.,TRBJ2-7,.,18
CASSLRGGGSSYNEQFF,TGCGCCAGCAGCTTGAGGGGCGGGGGGAGCTCCTACAATGAGCAGTTCTTC,TRBV5-1,.,TRBJ2-1,TRBD2,17
CASNRQTNGYTF,TGTGCCAGCAATAGACAGACCAATGGCTACACCTTC,TRBV6-6,.,TRBJ1-2,.,12
CASRDAEEITDTQYF,TGCGCCAGCAGAGATGCGGAAGAAATCACAGATACGCAGTATTTT,TRBV10-2,.,TRBJ2-3,.,15
CAAGDTQRRDLHF,TGTGCCGCCGGGGACACACAAAGACGGGACCTCCACTTT,TRBV27,.,TRBJ1-6,.,13
CASSSGLALNEQFF,TGTGCCAGCAGCTCAGGACTAGCGCTCAATGAGCAGTTCTTC,TRBV7-9,.,TRBJ2-1,TRBD2,14
CASSSWSREDTQYF,TGTGCCAGCAGTTCCTGGTCCCGGGAAGATACGCAGTATTTT,TRBV6-5,.,TRBJ2-3,.,14
CASSVNIGGARDTGELFF,TGTGCCAGCAGCGTAAATATTGGGGGCGCGAGGGATACCGGGGAGCTGTTTTTT,TRBV9,.,TRBJ2-2,.,18
CASSRDRGANQPQHF,TGTGCCAGTAGTAGGGACAGGGGCGCCAATCAGCCCCAGCATTTT,TRBV19,.,TRBJ1-5,TRBD1,15
CASSIETDSYEQYF,TGTGCCAGTAGTATCGAGACAGACTCCTACGAGCAGTACTTC,TRBV19,.,TRBJ2-7,.,14
CASSQDRNNEKLFF,TGCGCCAGCAGCCAAGACAGAAATAATGAAAAACTGTTTTTT,TRBV4-1,.,TRBJ1-4,.,14
CASSLYVDSRNYGYTF,TGCGCCAGCAGCTTGTACGTTGACAGCCGTAACTATGGCTACACCTTC,TRBV5-1,.,TRBJ1-2,.,16
CASSTRDQETQYF,TGTGCCAGCAGCACCAGGGATCAAGAGACCCAGTACTTC,TRBV9,.,TRBJ2-5,.,13
CASSFQGAETQYF,TGTGCCAGCAGTTTTCAGGGGGCCGAGACCCAGTACTTC,TRBV12-3/TRBV12-4,.,TRBJ2-5,TRBD1,13
CASSGAARNTEAFF,TGTGCCAGCAGTGGCGCGGCGAGGAACACTGAAGCTTTCTTT,TRBV25-1,.,TRBJ1-1,.,14
CASSYGGQTEAFF,TGTGCCAGCAGTTACGGGGGACAGACTGAAGCTTTCTTT,TRBV6-6,.,TRBJ1-1,TRBD1,13
CASSLDPGPHYEQYF,TGTGCCAGCAGCTTAGACCCAGGGCCCCACTACGAGCAGTACTTC,TRBV7-2,.,TRBJ2-7,.,15
CAWRNRGRGTEAFF,TGTGCCTGGAGGAACAGGGGGCGAGGCACTGAAGCTTTCTTT,TRBV30,.,TRBJ1-1,TRBD1,14
CASGWGLAERNNEQFF,TGTGCTAGTGGTTGGGGCCTAGCGGAGCGCAACAATGAGCAGTTCTTC,TRBV12-5,.,TRBJ2-1,TRBD2,16
CASSPGGTGLGSNQPQHF,TGTGCCAGCAGCCCGGGTGGGACAGGGTTAGGAAGCAATCAGCCCCAGCATTTT,TRBV7-8,once,TRBJ1-5,TRBD1,18
CASSLNRGTEAFF,TGTGCCAGCAGCTTAAATAGGGGCACTGAAGCTTTCTTT,TRBV7-3,.,TRBJ1-1,.,13
CASSRPLAGGGELFF,TGTGCCAGCAGTCGGCCCCTGGCCGGGGGCGGGGAGCTGTTTTTT,TRBV6-6,.,TRBJ2-2,.,15
CASSLRTTGRGEQYF,TGTGCCAGCAGCTTAAGGACGACAGGGCGAGGCGAGCAGTACTTC,TRBV7-8,.,TRBJ2-7,TRBD1,15
CASRDPARDRGSTEAFF,TGTGCCAGTAGGGATCCGGCTCGGGACAGGGGGAGCACTGAAGCTTTCTTT,TRBV19,.,TRBJ1-1,TRBD1,17
CASSFRTSGGTGELFF,TGTGCCAGCAGCTTCAGGACTAGCGGGGGGACCGGGGAGCTGTTTTTT,TRBV13,once,TRBJ2-2,TRBD2,16
CASSRSGRTDTQYF,TGTGCCAGCAGCCGCAGCGGGAGGACAGATACGCAGTATTTT,TRBV14,.,TRBJ2-3,TRBD2,14
CASSYGQGVSNTIYF,TGTGCCAGCAGCTACGGACAGGGGGTCTCGAACACCATATATTTT,TRBV7-9,few,TRBJ1-3,TRBD1,15
CASSPHSLQGAGEKLFF,TGTGCCAGCTCACCGCACAGTTTACAGGGGGCAGGTGAAAAACTGTTTTTT,TRBV18,.,TRBJ1-4,TRBD1,17
CASSPRASSYNSPLHF,TGCGCCAGCAGCCCGCGGGCTAGCTCCTATAATTCACCCCTCCACTTT,TRBV5-1,once,TRBJ1-6,.,16
CASSLGSGSTGELFF,TGTGCCAGCAGCTTAGGTTCAGGGTCCACCGGGGAGCTGTTTTTT,TRBV7-9,.,TRBJ2-2,.,15
CASSLSQATGELFF,TGTGCCAGCAGCTTAAGTCAAGCTACCGGGGAGCTGTTTTTT,TRBV7-3,.,TRBJ2-2,.,14
CASRRRDSSTDTQYF,TGTGCCAGCAGACGCCGGGACAGTAGCACAGATACGCAGTATTTT,TRBV6-5,.,TRBJ2-3,TRBD1,15